This T cell receptor (beta chain) was retrieved from a study of T cell responses to AZD1222 COVID-19 vaccine (dated by TCRdb to about 2021). About the investigation overall: TCR sequencing covered 230 to 250 trial participants: about 210 given two doses of AZD1222 and 26 given two doses of MenACWY control vaccine. Trial participants were enrolled by age into subgroups of 18-55, 56-69 and 70-plus years, and roughly 150, 30 and 60 TCR-sequenced participants, respectively, were included in these subgroups.

Study-level results and caveats: No day 14 peak-response samples were available, so repertoires were characterized only after the peak T cell response. Only a handful of AZD1222 recipients were SARS-CoV-2 seropositive at baseline, limiting conclusions about previously exposed vaccinees. The 56-69-year group was small, and its depth increase did not reach significance, likely because of low power. Participants were mostly white British, with more females than males. The authors suggested clonal diversity may have been underestimated. After two AZD1222 doses, spike-specific TCR breadth and depth were significantly higher than at day 0 and than in MenACWY recipients. Reportedly, close to half of the unique spike-specific TCRs recognized epitopes lying outside the regions that are mutated in the B.1.351 and B.1.1.7 variants. The vaccine-associated CD4 TCRs covered the entire spike protein, and the dominant responses fell in regions 160-218 and 743-854.

The CDR3 regions of human TCRbeta chains were analyzed by immunosequencing. The original methods were these. Repertoire TCRs were checked for matches against a reference library of SARS-CoV-2-specific TCRs that had been generated using the MIRA antigen-specificity platform. Breadth was defined as the fraction of unique TCRs that were SARS-CoV-2-associated. Depth was defined as the fraction of total T cells that were SARS-CoV-2-associated. Using the MIRA data, every spike-specific TCR was mapped to the spike region that the TCR reacted to and assigned to either a CD4 or a CD8 class. Log10-transformed breadth and depth values were compared by one-way ANOVA with Sidak's multiple comparisons tests. The source is immuneACCESS, and TCRdb retained only in-frame sequences with V and J called. Part of the clones is not carried over; for the studies checked, unresolved V genes explain less than half of this, and the remainder is unexplained. V, J and clone size derive from that table, while D and trimming were established from the DNA sequence. This sample gives about 110,000 clones in total; about 90% of them show up just once. 6.5% to 10% of the sample goes to the ten largest clones.

Including cysteine and phenylalanine, the CDR3 has 13 amino acids. CDR3 DNA only is kept here, 39 bases in frame from base 1. V is cut by 3 bases and J by 2 bases, and the space between the germline ends is 8 bases. From a lookup of the germline V gene, CDR1 and CDR2 are SGHRS and YFSETQ. Worth noting for this clone: The antigen this receptor binds is unknown. Base-call qualities are not available, and no considerably larger clone is one nucleotide away.

Taken with the paper, the label for time point translates to: about 28 days (+/-7) after the second vaccine dose. Because spike-specific TCR depth and breadth did not differ between the two schedules, AZD1222 recipients who got a second dose at roughly 4 weeks were pooled with those who got a second dose at roughly 12 weeks. Samples from vaccinated people were obtained from the UK trials COV001 and COV002, which included a single-blind randomized controlled phase 2/3 trial of AZD1222 (ChAdOx1 nCoV-19) in healthy adults. For TCRbeta chain sequencing, PBMC samples were collected from trial participants at day 0 and at day 28 after the second dose.

This sequence uses TRBV5-1 and TRBJ1-1, with no reliable assignment of the D segment. The clonotype comes from an adult who received the AZD1222 COVID-19 vaccine. This specimen consisted of peripheral blood, obtained 28 days after the second AZD1222 dose. CDR3 reads: CASSSLTNTEAFF. The nucleotide sequence is TGCGCCAGCAGCTCCCTGACAAACACTGAAGCTTTCTTT. The entire variable domain, with the stretches around the CDR3 drawn from the reference TRBV5-1 and TRBJ1-1 proteins, is KAGVTQTPRYLIKTRGQQVTLSCSPISGHRSVSWYQQTPGQGLQFLFEYFSETQRNKGNFPGRFSGRQFSNSRSEMNVSTLELGDSALYLCASSSLTNTEAFFGQGTRLTVV.